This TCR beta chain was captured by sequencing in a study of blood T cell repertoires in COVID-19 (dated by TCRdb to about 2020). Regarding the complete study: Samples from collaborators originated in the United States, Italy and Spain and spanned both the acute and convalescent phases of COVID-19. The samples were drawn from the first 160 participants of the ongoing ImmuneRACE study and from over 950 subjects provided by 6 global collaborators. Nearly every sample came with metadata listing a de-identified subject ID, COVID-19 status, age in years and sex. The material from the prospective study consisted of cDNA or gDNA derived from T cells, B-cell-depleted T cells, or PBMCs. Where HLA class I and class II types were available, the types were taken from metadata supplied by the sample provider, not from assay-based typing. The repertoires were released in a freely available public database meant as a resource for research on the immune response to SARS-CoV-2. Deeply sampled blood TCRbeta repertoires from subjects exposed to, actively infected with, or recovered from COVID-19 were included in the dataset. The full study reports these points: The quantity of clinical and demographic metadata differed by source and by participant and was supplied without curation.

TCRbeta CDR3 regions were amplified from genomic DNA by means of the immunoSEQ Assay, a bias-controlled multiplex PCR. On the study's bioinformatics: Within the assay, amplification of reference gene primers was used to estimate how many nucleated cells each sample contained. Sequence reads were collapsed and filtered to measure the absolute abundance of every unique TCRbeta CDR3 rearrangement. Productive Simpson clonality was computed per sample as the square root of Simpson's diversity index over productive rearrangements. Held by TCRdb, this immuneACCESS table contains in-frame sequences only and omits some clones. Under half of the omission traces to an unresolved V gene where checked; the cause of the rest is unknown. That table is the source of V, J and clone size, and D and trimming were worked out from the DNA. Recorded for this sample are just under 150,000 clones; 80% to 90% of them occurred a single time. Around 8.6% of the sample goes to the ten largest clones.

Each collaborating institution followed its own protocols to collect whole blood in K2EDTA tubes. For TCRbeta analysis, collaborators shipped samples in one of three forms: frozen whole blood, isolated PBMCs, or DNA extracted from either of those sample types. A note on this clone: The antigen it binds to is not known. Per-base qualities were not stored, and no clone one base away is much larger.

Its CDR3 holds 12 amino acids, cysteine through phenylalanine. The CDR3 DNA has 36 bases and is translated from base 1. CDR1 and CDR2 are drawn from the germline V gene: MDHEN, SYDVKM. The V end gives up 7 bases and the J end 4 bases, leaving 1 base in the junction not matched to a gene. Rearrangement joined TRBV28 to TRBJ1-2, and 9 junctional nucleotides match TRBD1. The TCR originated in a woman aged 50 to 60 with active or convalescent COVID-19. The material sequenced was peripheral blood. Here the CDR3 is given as CASTDRGYGYTF. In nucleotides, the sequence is TGTGCCAGCACGGACAGGGGCTATGGCTACACCTTC.